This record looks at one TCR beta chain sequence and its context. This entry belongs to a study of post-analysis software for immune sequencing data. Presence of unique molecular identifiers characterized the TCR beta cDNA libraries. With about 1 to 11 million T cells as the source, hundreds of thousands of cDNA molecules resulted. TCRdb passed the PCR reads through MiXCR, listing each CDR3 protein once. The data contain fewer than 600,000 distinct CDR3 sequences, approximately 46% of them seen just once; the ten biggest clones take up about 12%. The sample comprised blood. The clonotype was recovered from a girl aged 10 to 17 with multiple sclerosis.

This CDR3 is CASSQDDRGRTDTQYF. DNA for the CDR3: TGTGCCAGCAGCCAAGACGACAGGGGGCGCACAGATACGCAGTATTTT. This chain connects TRBV4-2 to TRBJ2-3, with 10 bases lining up with TRBD1. The J segment lost 1 base and the V segment lost 0 bases, leaving 1 base of the junction unmatched. This CDR3 spans 16 amino acids. Germline V gene sequence: CDR1 LGHNA, CDR2 YNFKEQ.